Here is one T cell receptor beta chain with its context. The antigen this receptor binds is unknown. No quality values exist for individual bases; no much larger clone is one base distant. The library was made by the immunoSEQ multiplex PCR assay. Turning to the authors' computational methods: Richness and clonality were used to summarize the repertoires, and clones that significantly expanded or contracted between pre- and post-therapy samples were identified. Held by TCRdb, this immuneACCESS table contains in-frame sequences only and omits some clones. Under half of the omission traces to an unresolved V gene where checked; the cause of the rest is unknown. The D gene and trimming were derived from the DNA, and the V and J assignments and clone size from that table. The sample includes 25,000 to 35,000 clones, with around nine tenths observed a single time. The ten biggest clones cover about 5% of the sample.

This entry belongs to a study of neoadjuvant nivolumab and ipilimumab in lung cancer (TCRdb year 2020). Broadly, across the study: Nivolumab was given at 3 mg/kg intravenously on days 1, 15 and 29, and the combination arm added ipilimumab 1 mg/kg on day 1 only. TCR repertoires in pretherapy (baseline) peripheral blood were compared with TCR repertoires in tumors resected at surgery after neoadjuvant immune checkpoint blockade. Matched pretherapy and resected tumor pairs were analyzed for seven patients: four treated with nivolumab and three with nivolumab plus ipilimumab. For each study arm, the primary endpoint of the trial was the rate of major pathologic response (MPR) in the intention-to-treat population. In the trial, around 42 patients with operable NSCLC were treated, of whom 23 were randomized to nivolumab monotherapy and some 20 to nivolumab plus ipilimumab.

The investigation overall reported the following: Resected tumors had greater TCR richness and clonality than tumor-adjacent uninvolved lung, and increases were observed in more dual-therapy-treated tumors. A positive correlation was observed between pretherapy blood TCR richness and richness in tumors resected after neoadjuvant therapy (Spearman R of about 0.8). From pretherapy to surgery, tumor T-cell richness and clonality increased in three of three dual-therapy tumors but in only two of four nivolumab-treated tumors. TCR sequencing was performed in a small number of samples. There was no significant correlation between TCR clonality and pathologic tumor regression, and just a single major-pathologic-response sample was available for the clonality-regression analysis.

Reading from cysteine to phenylalanine, the CDR3 counts 15 amino acids. Only CDR3 DNA is held: 45 bases, read in frame from base 1. CDR1 and CDR2 (SEHNR, FQNEAQ) derive from the germline V gene (reference sequence). Trimming removed 5 bases from V and 0 bases from J; the gene matches leave 5 bases unexplained. The sample's time point label is to be understood as: at surgical resection after neoadjuvant nivolumab +/- ipilimumab. The samples were obtained from NEOSTAR, a phase 2 randomized trial that tested neoadjuvant nivolumab or nivolumab plus ipilimumab, followed by surgery, in operable NSCLC. The sequence joins TRBV7-9 to TRBJ1-1, with 8 central nucleotides matching TRBD1. The source is an adult with non-small cell lung cancer. The input for sequencing was peripheral blood, taken after neoadjuvant nivolumab, alone or with ipilimumab, at or shortly before surgery. The sequenced DNA is TGTGCCAGCAGCCCAGGGACAGGCATGAACACTGAAGCTTTCTTT. This is translated as CASSPGTGMNTEAFF.